The 32 T cell receptor beta chains presented below share a single source sample, sequenced in a study of a mutant IDH1 vaccine in newly diagnosed glioma. The time point denotes: week 35, safety follow-up. Alongside topical imiquimod, each dose of vaccine comprised 300 ug of mutant IDH1 20-mer peptide. Clones were read by immunoSEQ multiplex PCR, and TCRdb kept only the in-frame ones, dropping some. The repertoire holds roughly 26,000 clones, roughly 80% seen once, with about 31% in the top ten. Their cognate antigens are unknown. The sample here was PBMCs, taken from a glioma patient whose treatment included an IDH1 peptide vaccine. The source is a man aged 25 to 40 with glioma.

The chain recombines TRBV2 with TRBJ1-2; D remains unclear. This CDR3 region has 11 residues. Germline assignment: CDR1 SNHLY and CDR2 FYNNEI. V was cut by 1 base and J by 7 bases, with 4 bases left in between. CDR3 DNA sequence: TGTGCCAGCAGTGAAGAATTTGGCTACACCTTC. Translated, it gives CASSEEFGYTF.

The chain combines TRBV4-3 with TRBJ2-1; TRBD2 aligns across 7 bases. CDR3 length: 16 amino acids. Germline loops: CDR1 LGHNA, CDR2 YSLEER. J gave up 4 bases and V 0 bases, and 6 bases lay outside the gene matches. DNA for the CDR3: TGCGCCAGCAGCCAAGAATCGGGACTACCTTACAATGAGCAGTTCTTC. Translated: CASSQESGLPYNEQFF.

This chain joins TRBV5-1 and TRBJ2-1; weak D call: TRBD1 (6 bases). V was cut by 0 bases and J by 12 bases, with 22 bases left in between. The CDR3 consists of 16 residues. Germline CDR1 SGHRS, CDR2 YFSETQ. CDR3 sequence (DNA): TGCGCCAGCAGCTTGGTTTTTAAGAACAGGGATCGATCGCAGTTCTTC. It is translated as CASSLVFKNRDRSQFF. The full variable domain, with the rest looked up from reference TRBV5-1 and TRBJ2-1, is KAGVTQTPRYLIKTRGQQVTLSCSPISGHRSVSWYQQTPGQGLQFLFEYFSETQRNKGNFPGRFSGRQFSNSRSEMNVSTLELGDSALYLCASSLVFKNRDRSQFFGPGTRLTVL.

The chain recombines TRBV7-2 with TRBJ2-5; 8 bases align to TRBD1. Germline CDR1 reads SGHTA; CDR2 reads FQGNSA. There are 17 residues in the CDR3. J lost 0 bases, V lost 0 bases, and 6 bases had no gene match. The CDR3 sequence is CASSLAGRQGNQETQYF. The CDR3 DNA reads as TGTGCCAGCAGCTTAGCGGGGCGACAGGGGAACCAAGAGACCCAGTACTTC.

The rearrangement uses TRBV7-9 and TRBJ2-3; D may be TRBD1 or TRBD2 (5 bases each). CDR3 length: 16 amino acids. The germline V gene encodes CDR1 SEHNR and CDR2 FQNEAQ (reference sequence). Trimming took 8 bases from V and 4 from J, leaving 22 bases between them. This chain's CDR3 is CASSRLVGGTADTQYF. The CDR3 coding sequence is TGTGCCAGCTCGCGATTGGTTGGGGGAACTGCAGATACGCAGTATTTT. The full variable domain, rest sourced from reference TRBV7-9 and TRBJ2-3, is DTGVSQNPRHKITKRGQNVTFRCDPISEHNRLYWYRQTLGQGPEFLTYFQNEAQLEKSRLLSDRFSAERPKGSFSTLEIQRTEQGDSAMYLCASSRLVGGTADTQYFGPGTRLTVL.

V is TRBV6-1 and J is TRBJ1-4; 9 bases fit TRBD1. The CDR3 has 13 residues. The V gene end was trimmed by 10 bases and the J gene end by 6 bases; junction bases not matched to a gene: 6. CDR1 MNHNS and CDR2 SASEGT come from the germline V gene. For the CDR3, the DNA is TGTGCCACCCACAGGGGGCGAGATGAAAAACTGTTTTTT. The encoded protein is CATHRGRDEKLFF.

The rearrangement uses TRBV20-1 and TRBJ1-6, with a possible D match to TRBD1 (5 bases). The CDR3 contains 11 residues. The germline V gene has CDR1 DFQATT and CDR2 SNEGSKA (reference sequence). Trimming removed 0 bases from V and 14 bases from J, with 8 bases in between. CDR3 nucleotide sequence: TGCAGTGCTAGAGATGGGGGAGCCCTCCACTTT. The encoded protein is CSARDGGALHF.

V and J are TRBV4-3 and TRBJ2-3; 8 bases align to TRBD1. J gave up 1 base and V 2 bases, and 11 bases lay outside the gene matches. Germline V gene sequence: CDR1 LGHNA, CDR2 YSLEER. The length of the CDR3 is 18 residues. Here the CDR3 DNA reads TGCGCCAGCAGCCAATGGGCTTGGAGCAGGGGGCGCACAGATACGCAGTATTTT. Protein sequence: CASSQWAWSRGRTDTQYF.

This sequence joins TRBV6-5 and TRBJ1-1; 9 bases agree with TRBD1. CDR3 length: 14 amino acids. Germline CDR1 is MNHEY and CDR2 is SVGAGI. After removal of 5 bases from V and 4 bases from J, the junction contained 5 bases not matched to a gene. The CDR3 DNA reads TGTGCCAGCAGTGAGACAGGGGGAGGCACTGAAGCTTTCTTT. This gives the protein CASSETGGGTEAFF.

CDR3 protein: CASSAGPMNTEAFF. The CDR3 DNA reads TGTGCCAGCAGTGCGGGACCTATGAACACTGAAGCTTTCTTT. V is TRBV6-1 and J is TRBJ1-1; D is possibly TRBD1 (5 bases). The length of the CDR3 is 14 residues. Germline CDR1 MNHNS, CDR2 SASEGT. V lost 4 bases and J lost 0, with 9 bases in between.

In its sample, this clone ranks as medium-sized (0.01 to 0.1%). The chain has TRBV4-3 and TRBJ1-1, with 9 bases aligning to TRBD1. V lost 1 base and J lost 6; bases outside the gene matches: 3. CDR3 length equals 14 residues. The germline V gene has CDR1 LGHNA and CDR2 YSLEER. As DNA, the CDR3 is TGCGCCAGCAGCCAAGGAGACAGGGGGTCTGAAGCTTTCTTT. It codes for CASSQGDRGSEAFF.

The count of this clone is one. V and J are TRBV11-2 and TRBJ2-7; D might be TRBD2 (5 bases). V was pared by 2 bases and J by 3 bases, with 8 bases between. This CDR3 has 13 residues. Germline lookup yields CDR1 SGHAT and CDR2 FQNNGV. DNA for the CDR3: TGTGCCAGCAGCTTAACCGGGGACTACGAGCAGTACTTC. Translation gives CASSLTGDYEQYF.

The genes are TRBV30 and TRBJ1-4; D unclear. Germline loops: CDR1 GTSNPN, CDR2 SVGIG (reference sequence). The CDR3 consists of 13 residues. Trimming cost V 4 bases and J 5 bases, with 11 bases left between them. The CDR3 loop is CAWTLKVNEKLFF. The CDR3 bases are TGTGCCTGGACTCTTAAGGTCAATGAAAAACTGTTTTTT.

The rearrangement links TRBV29-1 to TRBJ2-1; D not resolved. V gave up 1 base and J gave up 4 bases, with 5 bases separating them. Germline V lookup: CDR1 SQVTM, CDR2 ANQGSEA. The CDR3 has 12 amino acids. The CDR3 region is CSVEVQYNEQFF. DNA for the CDR3: TGCAGCGTTGAAGTTCAGTACAATGAGCAGTTCTTC.

This clone was picked up one time. V and J are TRBV2 and TRBJ2-7; a weak D match, TRBD2 (6 bases). CDR3 size: 15 residues. V shed 3 bases and J shed 0 bases, with 12 bases lying between them. Per the germline V gene, CDR1 is SNHLY and CDR2 is FYNNEI. CDR3 nucleotide sequence: TGTGCCAGCAGTGAGCGGCGGGACGCCTCCTACGAGCAGTACTTC. It translates to CASSERRDASYEQYF.

This clone was seen more than once but under ten times. This chain connects TRBV7-9 to TRBJ1-6; D might be TRBD1 (6 bases). This CDR3 contains 15 residues. Germline V CDR1 and CDR2: SEHNR, FQNEAQ (reference sequence). Trimming stripped 4 bases from V and 4 bases from J, with 11 bases between. Written as DNA, the CDR3 is TGTGCCAGCAGCTCTGGACAGTTGTATAATTCACCCCTCCACTTT. Amino acids: CASSSGQLYNSPLHF.

The V call is TRBV7-9, the J call TRBJ2-2; D possibly corresponds to TRBD1 (6 bases). In germline, CDR1 is SEHNR, CDR2 FQNEAQ (reference sequence). The CDR3 sequence is 16 residues long. V was trimmed by 6 bases and J by 0 bases, leaving 14 bases between them. CDR3 sequence reads: CASRSLGTSNTGELFF. CDR3 coding DNA: TGTGCCAGCAGGTCCCTAGGGACATCGAACACCGGGGAGCTGTTTTTT. Full variable domain (remainder filled in from reference TRBV7-9 and TRBJ2-2): DTGVSQNPRHKITKRGQNVTFRCDPISEHNRLYWYRQTLGQGPEFLTYFQNEAQLEKSRLLSDRFSAERPKGSFSTLEIQRTEQGDSAMYLCASRSLGTSNTGELFFGEGSRLTVL.

The rearrangement links TRBV5-6 to TRBJ2-1, with a tentative D call TRBD2 (5 bases). Germline V gene lookup returns CDR1 SGHDT and CDR2 YYEEEE. Trimming left V 1 base short and J 2 bases short, with 7 bases between. The CDR3 runs 14 residues. CDR3 bases: TGTGCCAGCAGCTTGCGACTAACCTACAATGAGCAGTTCTTC. Protein sequence: CASSLRLTYNEQFF.

The chain links TRBV15 to TRBJ2-6; 7 bases line up with TRBD1. Looked up from germline, CDR1 is LNHNV and CDR2 is YYDKDF (reference sequence). The ends lost 4 bases at V and 2 bases at J; junction bases unmatched: 8. This CDR3 is 17 amino acids long. CDR3 protein: CATSTDRVYAGANVLTF. The CDR3 DNA sequence: TGTGCCACCAGCACAGACAGGGTCTACGCTGGGGCCAACGTCCTGACTTTC.

J is TRBJ1-1 and V is TRBV5-1; D is undetermined. Germline assignment: CDR1 SGHRS and CDR2 YFSETQ. Trimming took off 4 bases at V and 5 bases at J, with 12 bases between the two ends. The CDR3 extends over 13 amino acids. The DNA of the CDR3 is TGCGCCAGCAGCGGCGGGGTTATGACTGAAGCTTTCTTT. Its translation: CASSGGVMTEAFF.

This CDR3 reads CASSPIRDRVRNTIYF. CDR3 bases: TGTGCCAGCAGCCCAATCCGGGACAGGGTACGAAACACCATATATTTT. The chain uses TRBV28 and TRBJ1-3, with 9 bases that match TRBD1. Germline V CDR1 and CDR2: MDHEN, SYDVKM. Germline trimming cut 6 bases from V and 5 bases from J; bases unmatched to any gene: 11. The CDR3 sequence is 16 residues long.

This chain connects TRBV20-1 to TRBJ1-2, with D unclear. Trimming took 3 bases from V and 13 from J, leaving 15 bases between them. This CDR3 is built from 11 residues. Per the germline V gene, CDR1 is DFQATT and CDR2 is SNEGSKA (reference sequence). The CDR3 nucleotides are TGCAGTGCTAGGTCAGGTCTGGGTGCCACCTTC. Amino acid sequence: CSARSGLGATF.

The rearrangement uses TRBV6-6 and TRBJ1-2; weak D call: TRBD1 (6 bases). The germline V gene has CDR1 MNHNY and CDR2 SVGAGI (reference sequence). With 6 bases removed from V and 2 bases from J, the gap between germline ends came to 10 bases. The CDR3 has 13 residues. CDR3 coding DNA: TGTGCCAGCAGAGACGACAGGAACTATGGCTACACCTTC. This translates into CASRDDRNYGYTF.

The count of this clone is one. The CDR3 coding sequence is TGCGCCAGCAGCCATTCAGGGGGTGGCAATGAAAAACTGTTTTTT. Its translation is CASSHSGGGNEKLFF. This chain joins TRBV4-3 and TRBJ1-4; 7 nucleotides agree with TRBD1. The CDR3 is 15 residues long. Looked up from germline, CDR1 is LGHNA and CDR2 is YSLEER. With V trimmed by 3 bases and J by 5 bases, 6 bases remained unmatched.

J is TRBJ2-3 and V is TRBV9; D is undetermined. The germline V gene encodes CDR1 SGDLS and CDR2 YYNGEE. V was trimmed by 3 bases and J by 1 base, leaving 9 bases between them. The CDR3 is made up of 14 amino acids. The CDR3 region has the DNA TGTGCCAGCAGCGCGGCGCTCCGCACAGATACGCAGTATTTT. Translated, it gives CASSAALRTDTQYF.

The chain uses TRBV6-1 and TRBJ2-2; 10 positions agree with TRBD1. J gave up 0 bases and V 3 bases, and 4 bases lay outside the gene matches. The CDR3 length is 17 residues. The V gene's germline CDR1 is MNHNS and CDR2 SASEGT. The CDR3 coding sequence is TGTGCCAGCAGTGATGACAGGGGGCGAACGAACACCGGGGAGCTGTTTTTT. It codes for CASSDDRGRTNTGELFF.

This clone was seen a handful of times. This chain uses TRBV30 with TRBJ1-1, with TRBD1 as a possible D gene (6 bases). The CDR3 runs to 14 residues. Germline V lookup: CDR1 GTSNPN, CDR2 SVGIG (reference sequence). Trimming took 0 bases from V and 4 from J, leaving 12 bases between them. CDR3 nucleotide sequence: TGTGCCTGGAGTGTCACAGGGTTGAGCACTGAAGCTTTCTTT. As protein: CAWSVTGLSTEAFF.

The chain uses TRBV29-1 and TRBJ1-1; 7 bases agree with TRBD1. The CDR3 extends over 14 amino acids. Germline CDR1 SQVTM, CDR2 ANQGSEA. V lost 2 bases, J lost 4 bases, and 7 bases stayed unmatched. CDR3 bases: TGCAGCGTTGAAAGACAGGGAGTGGGCACTGAAGCTTTCTTT. Its protein product is CSVERQGVGTEAFF.

This chain joins TRBV5-1 and TRBJ2-3; 7 positions agree with TRBD2. CDR1 is SGHRS, CDR2 YFSETQ, per germline. The CDR3 totals 14 residues. J was trimmed by 2 bases and V by 5 bases; bases with no gene match: 5. CDR3 in amino acids: CASRSGTVTDTQYF. CDR3 coding DNA: TGCGCCAGCAGAAGCGGGACCGTCACAGATACGCAGTATTTT.

As for this clone: The junction departs from the called germline gene at one end, perhaps through a read error. J is TRBJ2-7 and V is TRBV6-5, with D tentatively TRBD2 (5 bases). Germline CDR1 is MNHEY and CDR2 is SVGAGI. The CDR3 loop spans 15 amino acids. CDR3 sequence: CASANPMGVSFEQYF. The CDR3, as DNA: TGTGCCAGCGCCAACCCAATGGGAGTTTCCTTCGAGCAGTACTTC.

The genes are TRBV13 and TRBJ1-1, with TRBD1 matching over 8 bases. Germline CDR1 is PRHDT and CDR2 is FYEKMQ (reference sequence). V trimming: 5 bases; J trimming: 6 bases; junction bases outside the gene matches: 11. This CDR3 has 15 residues. The CDR3 here is CASSPTGGGRPEAFF. DNA of the CDR3: TGTGCCAGCAGCCCCACAGGGGGGGGTCGCCCTGAAGCTTTCTTT.

The rearrangement joins TRBV6-5 to TRBJ2-1; TRBD1 matches at 10 bases. The junction had 2 bases not matched to a gene; V was cut back by 0 bases and J by 3 bases. Per the germline V gene, CDR1 is MNHEY and CDR2 is SVGAGI. The CDR3 extends over 16 amino acids. The CDR3 sequence: CASSYSGTGDYNEQFF. Written as DNA, the CDR3 is TGTGCCAGCAGTTACTCCGGGACAGGGGACTACAATGAGCAGTTCTTC.